This record looks at one T cell receptor (beta chain) sequence and its context. Its antigen remains undetermined. No base-level quality is on record; no much larger clone is a single base apart. In the germline V gene, CDR1 corresponds to LGHNA and CDR2 to YSLEER. The CDR3 holds 15 amino acids from the cysteine to the phenylalanine. Only the CDR3 region is kept as DNA, spanning 45 bases read in frame from base 1. The V and J ends are trimmed by 1 base and 5 bases, leaving 15 bases between them. These data are taken from a study of T cell repertoires in cytomegalovirus infection (dated by TCRdb to about 2019). Context from the whole study: Because public TCR beta signatures pointed to carriage of CMV infection together with the matching HLA type, the HLA type of each donor mattered for the analysis.

Here is what the overall study found, with its caveats: In both this cohort and an independent cohort of 350 or so donors, the cumulative frequency of public TCR beta family members distinguished carriers of CMV infection plus the relevant HLA type. The ex vivo response was dominated by HLA-C-restricted CMV-specific TCR beta clonotypes, and the single most frequent clonotype in two of eight donors was supplied by these HLA-C-restricted clonotypes.

Sequencing was carried out with an Illumina HiSeq 1500. TCRdb redid the processing of the public reads, applying fastp at Q25 and MiXCR, and retained in-frame beta chains. Rows are unified per CDR3 protein, each entry keeping the most common DNA and genes. The sample table contains some 120,000 distinct CDR3 sequences; only one count was recorded for around 10% of them. Roughly 29% of the sample is taken by the ten largest. This receptor was identified in a human donor in good health (CMV status not recorded). Some clones in this sample may be carry-over from other donors' samples. Recombination linked TRBV4-3 to TRBJ2-7; the D gene is possibly TRBD2, with 6 bases matching. The specimen was PBMCs, sequenced either directly or after in vitro stimulation (not recorded which). The CDR3 here reads CASSQGVWRDNEQYF. The nucleotides are TGCGCCAGCAGCCAAGGAGTGTGGCGGGATAACGAGCAGTACTTC.